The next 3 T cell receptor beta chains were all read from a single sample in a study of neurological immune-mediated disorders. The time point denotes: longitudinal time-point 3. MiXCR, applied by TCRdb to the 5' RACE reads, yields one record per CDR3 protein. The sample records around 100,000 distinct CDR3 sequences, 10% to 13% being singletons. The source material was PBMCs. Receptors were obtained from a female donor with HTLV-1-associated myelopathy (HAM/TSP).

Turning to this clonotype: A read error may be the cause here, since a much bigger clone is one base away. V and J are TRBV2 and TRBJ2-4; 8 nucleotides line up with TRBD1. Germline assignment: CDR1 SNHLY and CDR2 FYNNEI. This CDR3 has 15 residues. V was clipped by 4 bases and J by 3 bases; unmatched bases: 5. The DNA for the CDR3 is TGTGCCAGCAGTGGCCAGGGGGCTGACAAAAACATTCAGTACTTC. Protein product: CASSGQGADKNIQYF.

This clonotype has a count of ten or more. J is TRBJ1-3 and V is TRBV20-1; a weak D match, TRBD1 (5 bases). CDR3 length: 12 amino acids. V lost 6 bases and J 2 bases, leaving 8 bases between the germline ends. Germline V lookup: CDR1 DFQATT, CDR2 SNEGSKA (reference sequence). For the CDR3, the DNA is TGCAGTGCCGGGGGGACTGGAAACACCATATATTTT. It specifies CSAGGTGNTIYF.

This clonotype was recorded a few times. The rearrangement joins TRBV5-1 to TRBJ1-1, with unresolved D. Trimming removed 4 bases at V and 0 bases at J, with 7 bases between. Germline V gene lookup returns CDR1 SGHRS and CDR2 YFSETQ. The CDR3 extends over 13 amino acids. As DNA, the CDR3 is TGCGCCAGCAGCCACGACTTGAACACTGAAGCTTTCTTT. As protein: CASSHDLNTEAFF.